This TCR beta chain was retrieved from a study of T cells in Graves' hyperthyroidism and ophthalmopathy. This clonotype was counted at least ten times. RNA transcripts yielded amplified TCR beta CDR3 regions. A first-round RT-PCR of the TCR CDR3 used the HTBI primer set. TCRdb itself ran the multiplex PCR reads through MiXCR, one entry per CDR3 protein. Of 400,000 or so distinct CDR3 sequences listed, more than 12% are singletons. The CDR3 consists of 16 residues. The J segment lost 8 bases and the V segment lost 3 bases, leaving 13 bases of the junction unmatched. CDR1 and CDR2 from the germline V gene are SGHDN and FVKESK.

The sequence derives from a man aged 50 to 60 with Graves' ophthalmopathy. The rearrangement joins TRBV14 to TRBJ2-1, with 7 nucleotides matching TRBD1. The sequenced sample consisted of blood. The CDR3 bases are TGTGCCAGCAGCCACGGACAGGCCAACCCTGAGGATGAGCAGTTCTTC. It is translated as CASSHGQANPEDEQFF.